This TCR beta chain emerged from a study of blood T cell repertoires in COVID-19. For the study at large: The analysed material was cDNA or gDNA that came from T cells, B-cell-depleted T cells, or PBMCs.

Recruits, aged roughly 18 to 95 years, lived in 24 US areas. Participants had their cohort set by participant-reported clinical history. There are 15 residues in the CDR3. Trimming removed 5 bases from V and 4 bases from J; junction bases left unmatched: 9. CDR1 is SGHRS, CDR2 YFSETQ, per germline. As originally analysed: Amplification of reference gene primers was used by the study to estimate nucleated cell counts. The protocol was immunoSEQ multiplex PCR, while the TCRdb copy is restricted to in-frame clones and leaves out a portion. D and trimming were read from the DNA, whereas the V and J calls and clone size are those reported in that table. The sample holds about 190,000 clones, less than 85% seen once.

The source material was PBMCs or T cells enriched from blood (not recorded which). This chain uses TRBV5-1 with TRBJ1-1; 9 bases agree with TRBD1. The receptor was derived from a woman under 40 who had recovered from COVID-19. The CDR3 region is CASRLGTGRPTEAFF. The CDR3 nucleotides read TGCGCCAGCAGACTAGGGACAGGGCGGCCCACTGAAGCTTTCTTT.